Listed below are T cell receptor beta chains from one sample, sequenced in a study of tumor-infiltrating lymphocytes in localized non-small cell lung cancer. Using immunoSEQ multiplex PCR, the repertoire was profiled, and TCRdb retains in-frame clones only, with some absent. The sample records some 22,000 clones, roughly 70% being singletons. Source material: lung tumor tissue. The receptors shown here come from a human donor with non-small cell lung cancer. Both conserved end residues are part of each CDR3. D genes are given only for firm matches. Some rows have no size entry. The others give once, few or many, or a class for an expanded clone.

D	V	J	size	CDR3	DNA
-	TRBV7-8	TRBJ1-5	-	CASSLGSGNQPQHF	TGTGCCAGCAGCTTAGGTTCAGGCAATCAGCCCCAGCATTTT
-	TRBV18	TRBJ2-7	-	CASSPMAAGVTYEQYF	TGTGCCAGCTCACCGATGGCGGCAGGGGTTACCTACGAGCAGTACTTC
TRBD2	TRBV30	TRBJ2-7	-	CAWSVSRTSISHYF	TGTGCCTGGAGTGTATCAAGGACTAGCATATCTCACTACTTC
-	TRBV7-3	TRBJ2-1	-	CASSLNPGTTYNEQFF	TGTGCCAGCAGCTTGAATCCGGGTACCACCTACAATGAGCAGTTCTTC
-	TRBV29-1	TRBJ2-1	-	CSVLHFGAGYSYNEQFF	TGCAGCGTGCTTCATTTTGGGGCTGGATATTCCTACAATGAGCAGTTCTTC
-	TRBV7-2	TRBJ2-5	-	CASSPGGGQETQYF	TGTGCCAGCAGCCCCGGAGGGGGCCAAGAGACCCAGTACTTC
-	TRBV12-5	TRBJ2-1	-	CASGLVESEQFF	TGTGCTAGTGGTTTGGTGGAGTCTGAGCAGTTCTTC
-	TRBV15	TRBJ2-1	-	CATSSEQSSYNEQFF	TGTGCCACCAGCAGTGAGCAGAGCTCCTACAATGAGCAGTTCTTC
TRBD1	TRBV5-1	TRBJ1-2	-	CASSLGDRGDYGYTF	TGCGCCAGCAGCTTGGGGGACAGGGGGGACTATGGCTACACCTTC
-	TRBV4-2	TRBJ2-5	few	CASSLNAGETQYF	TGTGCCAGCAGCCTTAACGCGGGAGAGACCCAGTACTTC
-	TRBV28	TRBJ2-5	-	CASRLSGGRGGETQYF	TGTGCCAGCAGATTAAGTGGGGGTAGGGGAGGAGAGACCCAGTACTTC